This T cell receptor (beta chain) was recovered during a study of CD4 T cells in relation to SARS-CoV-2 and coronaviruses. The CDR3 runs to 15 residues. V gave up 6 bases and J gave up 0 bases, with 13 bases separating them. CDR1 is SGHDN, CDR2 FVKESK, per germline. Before the COVID-19 pandemic, during about 2011-2019, CD4+ T cells were taken from unexposed donors. Naive and memory CD4+ T cell DNA was deep-sequenced without culture. The method was immunoSEQ multiplex PCR; TCRdb's version includes in-frame clones alone and lacks a portion of them. In the table there are about 59,000 clones, 86% of which are singletons.

The sequencing input was memory CD4+ T cells from PBMCs. The receptor was derived from a human donor in good health. The rearrangement uses TRBV14 and TRBJ2-3; D is uncertain. The DNA of the CDR3 is TGTGCCAGCAGGGGTAGCAGGTCTAGCACAGATACGCAGTATTTT. This codes for CASRGSRSSTDTQYF.